Shown below are 3 T cell receptor beta chains from a single sample sequenced in a study of T cell responses to AZD1222 COVID-19 vaccine. TCRdb's table, derived via immunoSEQ multiplex PCR, lists solely in-frame clones and lacks some. The repertoire includes 130,000 to 150,000 clones, roughly 92% of them detected once, and approximately 1.5% sits in the top ten. The sample was peripheral blood, taken on day 0 of AZD1222 vaccination. All receptors derive from an adult in good health.

The chain has TRBV14 and TRBJ2-7; weak D call: TRBD2 (7 bases). Germline CDR1 SGHDN, CDR2 FVKESK. The CDR3 length is 17 residues. V gave up 1 base and J gave up 2 bases, with 18 bases separating them. The CDR3: CASSQGQVAGVTYEQYF. CDR3 DNA: TGTGCCAGCAGCCAAGGACAGGTGGCGGGAGTAACCTACGAGCAGTACTTC. Complete variable domain (other parts from reference TRBV14 and TRBJ2-7): EAGVTQFPSHSVIEKGQTVTLRCDPISGHDNLYWYRRVMGKEIKFLLHFVKESKQDESGMPNNRFLAERTGGTYSTLKVQPAELEDSGVYFCASSQGQVAGVTYEQYFGPGTRLTVT.

J is TRBJ2-3 and V is TRBV11-2; D may be TRBD2 (7 bases). This CDR3 is 14 amino acids long. Looked up from germline, CDR1 is SGHAT and CDR2 is FQNNGV. Trimming cost V 7 bases and J 8 bases, with 19 bases left between them. DNA for the CDR3: TGTGCCAGCAACTGGGAGCTAGGGGGGGGTACGCAGTATTTT. Translation: CASNWELGGGTQYF.

The CDR3 loop reads CASSEVRNEQFF. The CDR3 nucleotides read TGCGCCAGCAGTGAGGTCCGTAATGAGCAGTTCTTC. This chain links TRBV10-2 with TRBJ2-1, with unresolved D. The CDR3 is 12 amino acids. Trimming pared 2 bases from V and 7 bases from J, leaving 6 bases between. Per germline, CDR1 WSHSY and CDR2 SAAADI.